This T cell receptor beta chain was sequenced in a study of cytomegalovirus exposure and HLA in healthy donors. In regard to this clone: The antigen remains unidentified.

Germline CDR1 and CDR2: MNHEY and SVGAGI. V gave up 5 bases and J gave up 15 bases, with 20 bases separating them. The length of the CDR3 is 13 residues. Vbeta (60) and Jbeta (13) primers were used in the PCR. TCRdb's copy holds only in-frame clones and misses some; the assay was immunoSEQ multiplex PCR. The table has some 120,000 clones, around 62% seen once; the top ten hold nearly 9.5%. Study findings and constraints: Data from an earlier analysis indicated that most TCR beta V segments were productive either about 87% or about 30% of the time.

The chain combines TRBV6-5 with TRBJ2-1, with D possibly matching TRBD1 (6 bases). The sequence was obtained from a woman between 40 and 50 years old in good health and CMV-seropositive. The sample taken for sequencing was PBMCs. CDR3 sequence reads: CASSPTDRRRRFF. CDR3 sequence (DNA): TGTGCCAGCAGTCCCACCGACAGGAGAAGGAGGTTCTTC.